These T cell receptor beta chains were read from a single sample in a study of shared clonotypes between healthy human individuals. Data came from immunoSEQ multiplex PCR; TCRdb stores just in-frame clones and leaves some out. This sample has around 640,000 clones, with roughly 96% found just once. The source material was naive CD8+ T cells sorted from blood. The receptors stem from a woman aged 30 to 39 in good health. The conserved cysteine and the conserved F or W are not part of the CDR3 here. Each record gives: V gene, CDR3 length, CDR3 protein.

V gene: TRBV10-2; CDR3 length: 10; CDR3 protein: ASSPVVGTQF
V gene: TRBV10-1; CDR3 length: 13; CDR3 protein: ASSGQGELNTEAF
V gene: TRBV29-1; CDR3 length: 11; CDR3 protein: SVGFHSGAEQF
V gene: TRBV19; CDR3 length: 13; CDR3 protein: ASSIDWRGTDTQY
V gene: TRBV2; CDR3 length: 14; CDR3 protein: ASFHGGQGARREQY
V gene: TRBV29-1; CDR3 length: 11; CDR3 protein: SALTGTPYEQY
V gene: TRBV6-5; CDR3 length: 14; CDR3 protein: ASSYSWTTGTGELF
V gene: TRBV5-4; CDR3 length: 9; CDR3 protein: ASDIRGVLT
V gene: TRBV5-6; CDR3 length: 12; CDR3 protein: ASSLLAGVYEQY
V gene: TRBV9; CDR3 length: 11; CDR3 protein: ASSGREGEKLF
V gene: TRBV15; CDR3 length: 10; CDR3 protein: ATSQGEGEQF
V gene: TRBV13; CDR3 length: 12; CDR3 protein: ASSLDVTDDTQY
V gene: TRBV27; CDR3 length: 11; CDR3 protein: ASRLQNTGELF
V gene: TRBV28; CDR3 length: 12; CDR3 protein: ASSLFGRGQGYT
V gene: TRBV4-2; CDR3 length: 14; CDR3 protein: ASSQVGSGSSYEQY
V gene: TRBV28; CDR3 length: 14; CDR3 protein: ASSFWREGRNNEQF
V gene: TRBV28; CDR3 length: 14; CDR3 protein: ASSLPTSVGAYEQY
V gene: TRBV5-6; CDR3 length: 14; CDR3 protein: ASSFGFLAGGNEQF
V gene: TRBV6-5; CDR3 length: 10; CDR3 protein: AVEDSAYEQY
V gene: TRBV7-9; CDR3 length: 11; CDR3 protein: ASSSDKTYEQY
V gene: TRBV28; CDR3 length: 12; CDR3 protein: ASSLGQGVQPQH
V gene: TRBV5-4; CDR3 length: 13; CDR3 protein: ASSEDRGLPYEQY
V gene: TRBV21-1; CDR3 length: 13; CDR3 protein: ASSDTSRGPSEQY
V gene: TRBV13; CDR3 length: 12; CDR3 protein: ASTPGEGTYGYT
V gene: TRBV9; CDR3 length: 10; CDR3 protein: ASSSRFGGYT
V gene: TRBV27; CDR3 length: 12; CDR3 protein: ASSPERGLYEQY
V gene: TRBV21-1; CDR3 length: 18; CDR3 protein: ASSKRGCGGYVRMIYGYT
V gene: TRBV27; CDR3 length: 14; CDR3 protein: ASSSSAGGGGETQY
V gene: TRBV2; CDR3 length: 12; CDR3 protein: ASRGGPPTDTQY